Listed below are T cell receptor beta chains from one sample, sequenced in a study of blood T cells in healthy people across ages. TCRdb re-called the 5' RACE reads with MiXCR, one entry per CDR3 protein. The sample holds 1.5 million to 2 million distinct CDR3 sequences, approximately 32% seen once. Sequencing input: blood. These receptors all stem from a woman in her twenties or thirties in good health. Each CDR3 is given with its conserved first and last residue. The order of the fields is clone size, V gene, J gene, D gene, CDR3 DNA, CDR3 protein. A D gene is named only where the DNA matches it firmly. Only some rows state a clone size, as once, few, many or a class for expanded clones.

>NA|TRBV11-1|TRBJ1-1|TRBD1
TGTGCCAGCAGCCTTCCGGGACAGGGGGCGCAGAACACTGAAGCTTTCTTT
CASSLPGQGAQNTEAFF
>NA|TRBV4-1|TRBJ1-5|NA
TGCACCAGCAGCCAAGGAGATGGGCTCCGTAGGAGGCCCCAGCATTTT
CTSSQGDGLRRRPQHF
>once|TRBV6-2/TRBV6-3|TRBJ2-7|NA
TGTGTCAGCAGCGCCTCGACAATCCAGAGAAAGCAGTACTTC
CVSSASTIQRKQYF
>NA|TRBV3-1|TRBJ1-1|NA
TGTGCCAGCAGCAGGACAGAGTCTCTCCCCGCTTTCTTT
CASSRTESLPAFF
>few|TRBV4-1|TRBJ2-7|NA
TGCGCCAGCAGCCAAGATGATCGGCGGTACTACGAGCAGTACTTC
CASSQDDRRYYEQYF
>NA|TRBV28|TRBJ2-1|TRBD2
TGTGCCAGCAGTTCGCGGACTAGCGTGTACAATGAGCAGTTCTTC
CASSSRTSVYNEQFF
>NA|TRBV20-1|TRBJ2-5|TRBD1
TGCAGTGCTCAGGGGGTGCTCCAAGAGACCCAGTACTTC
CSAQGVLQETQYF
>NA|TRBV18|TRBJ2-7|TRBD2
TGTGCCAGCTCACCCCGTAGCTTAGCGGGGGACTACGAGCAGTACTTC
CASSPRSLAGDYEQYF
>NA|TRBV5-1|TRBJ2-5|NA
TGCGCCAGCAGCTTGGGGGCCTCGGCGGCCAGGCGGGAAGGGGAGCAGTACTTC
CASSLGASAARREGEQYF
>few|TRBV5-1|TRBJ2-1|TRBD1
TGCGCCAGCAGCGAAGGCCCTTACAGGGGCACCGAGGGCGTGCAGTTCTTC
CASSEGPYRGTEGVQFF
>once|TRBV2|TRBJ2-3|NA
TGTGCCAGCAACCCTTCCGGGGAAGATACGCAGTATTTT
CASNPSGEDTQYF
>NA|TRBV2|TRBJ1-5|NA
TGTGCCAGCAGTGAAAGTGTCTCAGTCGGACAGCCCCAGCATTTT
CASSESVSVGQPQHF
>few|TRBV7-9|TRBJ1-2|TRBD1
TGTGCCAGCAGCCCTTCCCGGGACAGGGGAAACTATGGCTACACCTTC
CASSPSRDRGNYGYTF
>NA|TRBV7-7|TRBJ2-7|NA
TGTGCCAGCAGCTTAAGTACCGGGCGCGAGCAGTACTTC
CASSLSTGREQYF
>NA|TRBV7-9|TRBJ1-6|NA
TGTGCCAGCAGACCCGATGGAGGTTTTTCACCCCTCCACTTT
CASRPDGGFSPLHF
>NA|TRBV27|TRBJ1-5|NA
TGTGCCAGCAGAGATCTTTCGGGGGGCCGCAATCAGCCCCAGCATTTT
CASRDLSGGRNQPQHF
>few|TRBV3-1|TRBJ1-1|NA
TGTGCCAGCAGCCTTACTCCCACTGAAGCTTTCTTT
CASSLTPTEAFF
>NA|TRBV9|TRBJ2-1|NA
TGTGCCAGCAGCGTAGTTGGGACACCGAATGAGCAGTTCTTC
CASSVVGTPNEQFF
>NA|TRBV28|TRBJ1-5|NA
TGTGCCAGCAGTTTAATGGCGGCGACGGCTCTCAATCAGCCCCAGCATTTT
CASSLMAATALNQPQHF
>NA|TRBV6-2/TRBV6-3|TRBJ2-5|TRBD2
TGTGCCAGCAGTTACCCATGGGCTAGCGGGAGGGCCGGAGAGACCCTGTACTTC
CASSYPWASGRAGETLYF
>few|TRBV28|TRBJ2-5|NA
TGTGCCAGCAGTCTCCCTAGTCGGAGCCAAGAGACCCAGTACTTC
CASSLPSRSQETQYF
>few|TRBV6-1|TRBJ1-1|NA
TGTGCCAGCACCGAGCGTTCCGGCAACACTGAAGCTTTCTTT
CASTERSGNTEAFF
>NA|TRBV14|TRBJ2-3|TRBD1
TGTGCCAGCAGCCCCGGACAGGGATGGGACACAGATACGCAGTATTTT
CASSPGQGWDTDTQYF
>few|TRBV28|TRBJ1-6|NA
TGTGCCAGCAGTTTAGGCCAGGGGTATAGATCACCCCTCCACTTT
CASSLGQGYRSPLHF
>few|TRBV14|TRBJ2-1|TRBD2
TGTGCCAGCAGCCCGGAGACTAGCGGGAGGGGATTCAGCAATGAGCAGTTCTTC
CASSPETSGRGFSNEQFF
>NA|TRBV20-1|TRBJ2-7|NA
TGCAGTGCGGAGTCTAACAATGAGCAGTACTTC
CSAESNNEQYF
>NA|TRBV12-5|TRBJ2-7|TRBD2
TGTGCTAGTGGTTTGGTAACTAGCGGGATTATCCACGAGCAGTACTTC
CASGLVTSGIIHEQYF
>NA|TRBV9|TRBJ2-6|NA
TGTGCCAGCAGCCCTGGCGTGGGTTGGGGGGCCAACGTCCTGACTTTC
CASSPGVGWGANVLTF
>few|TRBV18|TRBJ1-2|NA
TGTGCCAGCTCACCAGGCAGGGACCCTTGGGGCTACACCTTC
CASSPGRDPWGYTF
>NA|TRBV10-2|TRBJ2-1|TRBD2
TGCGCCAGCAGTACACTAGCGGGAGGGTTCAATGAGCAGTTCTTC
CASSTLAGGFNEQFF
>few|TRBV7-8|TRBJ2-7|TRBD1
TGTGCCAGCAGATACGGGGGGACAGGGGGCGCCGAGCAGTACTTC
CASRYGGTGGAEQYF
>few|TRBV3-1|TRBJ1-4|NA
TGTGCCAGCAGCCAAGATTTAGGGCCCCCGGCGTTTTTT
CASSQDLGPPAFF
>NA|TRBV20-1|TRBJ1-5|NA
TGCAGTGCTAGAGGCCCGGACGGGAAGAATCAGCCCCAGCATTTT
CSARGPDGKNQPQHF
>few|TRBV6-1|TRBJ2-5|TRBD2
TGTGCCAGCAGTGGCGCTAGCGGGAGGGGAGAGACCCAGTACTTC
CASSGASGRGETQYF
>few|TRBV12-3/TRBV12-4|TRBJ1-1|NA
TGTGCCAGCAGCCCCCAGGGAGCTGAAGCTTTCTTT
CASSPQGAEAFF
>many|TRBV29-1|TRBJ1-2|NA
TGCAGCGTCCGGGGGGGCGGCGGCTACACCTTC
CSVRGGGGYTF
>NA|TRBV9|TRBJ2-5|NA
TGTGCCAGCAGCGTCCCTAGAGGGGACACCGACGCCCAGTACTTC
CASSVPRGDTDAQYF
>NA|TRBV5-6|TRBJ1-2|TRBD1
TGTGCCAGCAGCCTGGGACAGGCCTTGACTGGGTATGGCTACACCTTC
CASSLGQALTGYGYTF
>NA|TRBV5-6|TRBJ2-3|NA
TGTGCCAGCAGCATTTGGGCTTTCCCAGGGGATACGCAGTATTTT
CASSIWAFPGDTQYF
>few|TRBV4-1|TRBJ2-7|TRBD1
TGCGCCAGCAGCCCAGGGGCAGGGGGTGAATACGAGCAGTACTTC
CASSPGAGGEYEQYF
>few|TRBV2|TRBJ2-3|NA
TGTGCCAGCACCCCGACTCGGCGACGGGATACGCAGTATTTT
CASTPTRRRDTQYF
>NA|TRBV7-2|TRBJ1-6|NA
TGTGCCAGCAGCTTACGGCAGCTTAATTCACCCCTCCACTTT
CASSLRQLNSPLHF
>few|TRBV7-9|TRBJ2-1|NA
TGTGCCAGCAGCCACGACCGAAATGAGCAGTTCTTC
CASSHDRNEQFF
>few|TRBV12-3/TRBV12-4|TRBJ2-5|NA
TGTGCCAGCAGCCCCGAAACGCAAGAGACCCAGTACTTC
CASSPETQETQYF
>few|TRBV5-1|TRBJ2-3|TRBD1
TGCGCCAGCAGCTCCCTAGGACAGGGTATTACAGATACGCAGTATTTT
CASSSLGQGITDTQYF
>NA|TRBV20-1|TRBJ2-3|TRBD2
TGCAGTGCAAACCAAGCGGGAGTGGGAGATACGCAGTATTTT
CSANQAGVGDTQYF
>few|TRBV5-1|TRBJ1-4|NA
TGCGCCAGCAGCGGGGTAGGGGACGGCACGTCAACTAATGAAAAACTGTTTTTT
CASSGVGDGTSTNEKLFF
>NA|TRBV28|TRBJ1-2|NA
TGTGCCAACAGTTTGAAGGTCGGGGGCGCGGACTATGGCTACACCTTC
CANSLKVGGADYGYTF
>few|TRBV5-1|TRBJ1-4|NA
TGCGCCAGCAGCCCTACAGGGTTGGGGAATGAAAAACTGTTTTTT
CASSPTGLGNEKLFF
>NA|TRBV28|TRBJ2-4|NA
TGTGCCAGCAGTTCGGACACCATAGCCAAAAACATTCAGTACTTC
CASSSDTIAKNIQYF
>NA|TRBV27|TRBJ2-7|TRBD2
TGTGCCAGCAGTTCCCTAGGGACTAGCGGGGCATCCTACGAGCAGTACTTC
CASSSLGTSGASYEQYF
>NA|TRBV5-1|TRBJ1-1|NA
TGCGCCAGCAGCTCTGGGGGAGTCTCTGAAGCTTTCTTT
CASSSGGVSEAFF
>many|TRBV5-1|TRBJ1-1|TRBD1
TGCGCCAGCCGGGACAGGGCGAACACTGAAGCTTTCTTT
CASRDRANTEAFF
>NA|TRBV12-3/TRBV12-4|TRBJ2-3|NA
TGTGCCAGCAGTACCCCCAGCGAGAACAGCACAGATACGCAGTATTTT
CASSTPSENSTDTQYF
>NA|TRBV2|TRBJ2-6|NA
TGTGCCAGCCGATGGTGGACGGTCTCTGGGGCCAACGTCCTGACTTTC
CASRWWTVSGANVLTF
>NA|TRBV20-1|TRBJ2-7|TRBD2
TGCAGTGCTAAGGGTGGGAGGGTGTCCTACGAGCAGTACTTC
CSAKGGRVSYEQYF
>NA|TRBV10-3|TRBJ1-1|NA
TGTGCCATCAGTGAGTCGGTAGGCGAGTTGATGAACACTGAAGCTTTCTTT
CAISESVGELMNTEAFF
>NA|TRBV7-9|TRBJ2-7|TRBD1
TGTGCCAGCAGCTGGGGGACAGGGGCTGGTTACGAGCAGTACTTC
CASSWGTGAGYEQYF
>few|TRBV4-1|TRBJ1-1|NA
TGCGCCAGCAGCCAAGTTTGGCAGAACATGAACACTGAAGCTTTCTTT
CASSQVWQNMNTEAFF